The subject of this entry is one TCR beta chain. Its antigen is not known. This CDR3 has 14 residues. The ends lost 10 bases at V and 2 bases at J; junction bases unmatched: 9. Germline CDR1 and CDR2: LNHDA and SQIVND (reference sequence). This record comes from a study of T cell responses to AZD1222 COVID-19 vaccine. Study-wide points: CD4 TCRs associated with vaccination spanned spike, dominating at 160-218 and 743-854. Clonal diversity was possibly underestimated, and white British individuals and females predominated among donors. There were repertoire samples only from the period after the peak T cell response.

Repertoires were generated with immunoSEQ multiplex PCR, while TCRdb's copy carries only in-frame clones and drops some. The repertoire holds 130,000 or so clones, with 85% to 95% as singletons. The sequencing used peripheral blood, collected on day 0 of MenACWY control vaccination. J is TRBJ2-7 and V is TRBV19; 9 bases fit TRBD1. This receptor was identified in an adult in good health. The CDR3 loop reads CATSPGQGPYEQYF. The CDR3 DNA is TGTGCCACCTCCCCGGGACAGGGCCCCTACGAGCAGTACTTC. Full variable domain (remainder filled in from reference TRBV19 and TRBJ2-7): DGGITQSPKYLFRKEGQNVTLSCEQNLNHDAMYWYRQDPGQGLRLIYYSQIVNDFQKGDIAEGYSVSREKKESFPLTVTSAQKNPTAFYLCATSPGQGPYEQYFGPGTRLTVT.